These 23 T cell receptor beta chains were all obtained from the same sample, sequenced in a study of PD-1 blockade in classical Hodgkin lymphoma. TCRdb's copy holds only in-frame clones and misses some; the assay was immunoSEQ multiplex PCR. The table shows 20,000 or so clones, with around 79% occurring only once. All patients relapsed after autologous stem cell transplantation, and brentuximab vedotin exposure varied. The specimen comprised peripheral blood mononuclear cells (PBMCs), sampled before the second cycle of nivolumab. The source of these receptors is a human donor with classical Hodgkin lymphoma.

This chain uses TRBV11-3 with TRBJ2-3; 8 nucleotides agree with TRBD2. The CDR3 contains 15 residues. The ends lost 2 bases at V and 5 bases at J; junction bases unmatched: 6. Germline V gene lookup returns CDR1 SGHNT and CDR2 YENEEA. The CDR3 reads CASSLPGGPRDTQYF. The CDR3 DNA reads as TGTGCCAGCAGCTTACCGGGAGGGCCGAGAGATACGCAGTATTTT.

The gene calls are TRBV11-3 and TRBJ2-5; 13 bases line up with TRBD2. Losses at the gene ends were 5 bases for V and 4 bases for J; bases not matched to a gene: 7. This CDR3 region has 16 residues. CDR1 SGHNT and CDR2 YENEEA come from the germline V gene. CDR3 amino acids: CASSPGLAGEVETQYF. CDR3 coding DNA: TGTGCCAGCAGCCCCGGACTAGCGGGAGAGGTAGAGACCCAGTACTTC.

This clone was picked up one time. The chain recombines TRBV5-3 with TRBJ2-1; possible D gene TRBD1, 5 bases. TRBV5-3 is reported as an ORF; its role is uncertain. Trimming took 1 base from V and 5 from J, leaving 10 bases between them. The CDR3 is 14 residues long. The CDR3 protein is CARSLYVGHNEQFF. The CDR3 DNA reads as TGTGCCAGAAGCTTGTACGTGGGGCACAATGAGCAGTTCTTC.

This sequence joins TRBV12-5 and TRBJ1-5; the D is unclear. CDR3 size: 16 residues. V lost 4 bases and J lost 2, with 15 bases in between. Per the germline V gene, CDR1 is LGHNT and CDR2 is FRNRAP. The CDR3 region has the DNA TGTGCTAGTGGTTGGGAACTCGGGGAGGGCAATCAGCCCCAGCATTTT. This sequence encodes CASGWELGEGNQPQHF.

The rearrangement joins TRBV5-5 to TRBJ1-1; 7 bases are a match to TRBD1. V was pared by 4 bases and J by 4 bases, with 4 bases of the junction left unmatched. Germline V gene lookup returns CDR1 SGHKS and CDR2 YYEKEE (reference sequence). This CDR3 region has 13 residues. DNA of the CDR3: TGTGCCAGCAGCCGAGACAGGGCCACTGAAGCTTTCTTT. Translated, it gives CASSRDRATEAFF.

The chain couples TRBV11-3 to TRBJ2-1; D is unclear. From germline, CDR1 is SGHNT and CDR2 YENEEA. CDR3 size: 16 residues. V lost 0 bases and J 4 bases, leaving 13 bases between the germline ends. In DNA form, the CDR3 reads TGTGCCAGCAGCTTAGATCTTTTCGGCAGTTACAATGAGCAGTTCTTC. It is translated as CASSLDLFGSYNEQFF.

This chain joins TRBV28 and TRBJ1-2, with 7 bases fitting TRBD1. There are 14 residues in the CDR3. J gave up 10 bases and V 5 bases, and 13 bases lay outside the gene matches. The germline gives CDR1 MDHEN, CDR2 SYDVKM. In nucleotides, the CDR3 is TGTGCCAGCAGTGAGACAGGGCTCGCCTCGGACTACACCTTC. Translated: CASSETGLASDYTF.

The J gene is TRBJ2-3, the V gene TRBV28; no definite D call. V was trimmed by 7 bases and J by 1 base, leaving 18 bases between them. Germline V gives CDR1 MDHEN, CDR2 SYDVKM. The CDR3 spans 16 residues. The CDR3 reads CASNGLLPQGTDTQYF. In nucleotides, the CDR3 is TGTGCCAGCAACGGGCTCTTACCCCAAGGCACAGATACGCAGTATTTT.

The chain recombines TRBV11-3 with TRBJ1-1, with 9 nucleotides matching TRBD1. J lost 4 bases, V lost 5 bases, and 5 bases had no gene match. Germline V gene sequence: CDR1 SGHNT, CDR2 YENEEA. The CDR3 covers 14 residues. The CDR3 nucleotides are TGTGCCAGCAGCCCGGGACAGGGCGCCACTGAAGCTTTCTTT. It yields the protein CASSPGQGATEAFF.

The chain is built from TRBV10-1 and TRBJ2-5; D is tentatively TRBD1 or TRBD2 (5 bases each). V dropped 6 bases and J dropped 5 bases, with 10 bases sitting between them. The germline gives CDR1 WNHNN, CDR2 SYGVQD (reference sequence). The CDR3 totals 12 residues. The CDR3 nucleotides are TGCGCCAGCAGCCGGGACGTGGAGACCCAGTACTTC. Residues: CASSRDVETQYF.

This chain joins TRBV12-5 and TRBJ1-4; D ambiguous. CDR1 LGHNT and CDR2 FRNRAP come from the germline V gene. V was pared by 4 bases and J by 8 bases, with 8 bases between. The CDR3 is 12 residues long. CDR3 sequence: CASGSVEEKLFF. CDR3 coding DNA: TGTGCTAGTGGTTCCGTGGAAGAAAAACTGTTTTTT.

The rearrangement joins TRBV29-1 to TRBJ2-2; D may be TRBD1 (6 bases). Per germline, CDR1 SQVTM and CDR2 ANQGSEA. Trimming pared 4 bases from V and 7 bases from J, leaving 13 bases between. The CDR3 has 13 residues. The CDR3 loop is CSVGDNLHGELFF. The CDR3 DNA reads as TGCAGCGTTGGGGACAATTTACACGGGGAGCTGTTTTTT.

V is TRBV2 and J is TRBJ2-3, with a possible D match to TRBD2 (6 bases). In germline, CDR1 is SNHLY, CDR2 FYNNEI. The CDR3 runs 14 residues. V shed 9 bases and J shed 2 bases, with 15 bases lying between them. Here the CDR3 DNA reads TGTGCCAGGACGCCGGGACTCTCCACAGATACGCAGTATTTT. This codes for CARTPGLSTDTQYF. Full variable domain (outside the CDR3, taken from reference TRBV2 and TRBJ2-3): EPEVTQTPSHQVTQMGQEVILRCVPISNHLYFYWYRQILGQKVEFLVSFYNNEISEKSEIFDDQFSVERPDGSNFTLKIRSTKLEDSAMYFCARTPGLSTDTQYFGPGTRLTVL.

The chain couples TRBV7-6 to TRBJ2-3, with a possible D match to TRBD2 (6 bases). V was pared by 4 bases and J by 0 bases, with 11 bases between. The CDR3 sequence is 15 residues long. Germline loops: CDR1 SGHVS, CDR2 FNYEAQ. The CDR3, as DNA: TGTGCCAGCAGCTCCGCTGCGGGGAGCACAGATACGCAGTATTTT. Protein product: CASSSAAGSTDTQYF.

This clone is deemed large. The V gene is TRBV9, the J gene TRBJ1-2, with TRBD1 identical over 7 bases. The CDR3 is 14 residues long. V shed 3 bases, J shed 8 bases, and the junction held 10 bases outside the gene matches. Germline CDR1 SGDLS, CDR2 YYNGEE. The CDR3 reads CASSGSQGVSGYTF. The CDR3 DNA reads TGTGCCAGCAGCGGATCCCAGGGGGTCTCCGGCTACACCTTC.

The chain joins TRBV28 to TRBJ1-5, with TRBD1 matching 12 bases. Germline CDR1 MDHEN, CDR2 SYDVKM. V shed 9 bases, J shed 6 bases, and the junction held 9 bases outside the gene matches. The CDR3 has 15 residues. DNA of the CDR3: TGTGCCAGTGGGAGGGGACAGGGGGCGAGTCAGCCCCAGCATTTT. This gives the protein CASGRGQGASQPQHF.

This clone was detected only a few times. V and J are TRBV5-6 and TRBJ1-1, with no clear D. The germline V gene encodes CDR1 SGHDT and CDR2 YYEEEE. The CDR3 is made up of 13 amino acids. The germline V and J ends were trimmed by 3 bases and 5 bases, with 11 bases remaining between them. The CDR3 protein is CASSSARRTEAFF. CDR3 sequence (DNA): TGTGCCAGCAGCTCCGCGAGACGAACTGAAGCTTTCTTT. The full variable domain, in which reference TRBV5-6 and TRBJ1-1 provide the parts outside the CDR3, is DAGVTQSPTHLIKTRGQQVTLRCSPKSGHDTVSWYQQALGQGPQFIFQYYEEEERQRGNFPDRFSGHQFPNYSSELNVNALLLGDSALYLCASSSARRTEAFFGQGTRLTVV.

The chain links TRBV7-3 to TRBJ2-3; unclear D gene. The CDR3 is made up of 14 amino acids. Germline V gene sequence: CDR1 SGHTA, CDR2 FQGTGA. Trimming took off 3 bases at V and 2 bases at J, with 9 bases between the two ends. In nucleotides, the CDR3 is TGTGCCAGCAGCTTGGCACAAGCCACAGATACGCAGTATTTT. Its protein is CASSLAQATDTQYF.

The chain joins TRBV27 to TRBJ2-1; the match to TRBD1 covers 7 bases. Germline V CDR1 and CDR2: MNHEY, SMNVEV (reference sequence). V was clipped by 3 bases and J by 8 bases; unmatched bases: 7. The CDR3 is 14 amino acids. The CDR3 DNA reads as TGTGCCAGCAGTTTCTTCGACAGGGTGGATGAGCAGTTCTTC. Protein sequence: CASSFFDRVDEQFF.

The CDR3 loop reads CATLQGANYGYTF. The DNA for the CDR3 is TGTGCCACCTTACAGGGGGCTAACTATGGCTACACCTTC. This sequence joins TRBV10-3 and TRBJ1-2; TRBD1 matches at 8 bases. V lost 10 bases, J lost 0 bases, and 4 bases stayed unmatched. Germline CDR1 ENHRY, CDR2 SYGVKD. The CDR3 sequence is 13 residues long.

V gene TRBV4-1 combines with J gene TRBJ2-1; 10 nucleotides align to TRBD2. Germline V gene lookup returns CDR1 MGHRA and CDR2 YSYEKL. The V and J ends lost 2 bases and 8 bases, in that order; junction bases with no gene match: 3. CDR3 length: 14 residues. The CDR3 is CASSQSGGADEQFF. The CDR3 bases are TGCGCCAGCAGCCAAAGCGGGGGGGCCGATGAGCAGTTCTTC.

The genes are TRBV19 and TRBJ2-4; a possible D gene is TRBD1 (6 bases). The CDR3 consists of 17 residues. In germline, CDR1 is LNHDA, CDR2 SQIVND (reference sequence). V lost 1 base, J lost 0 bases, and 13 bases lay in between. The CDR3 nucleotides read TGTGCCAGTAGTATAGTGCAGGGGAGCTTAGCCAAAAACATTCAGTACTTC. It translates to CASSIVQGSLAKNIQYF. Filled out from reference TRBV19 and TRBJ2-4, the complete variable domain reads DGGITQSPKYLFRKEGQNVTLSCEQNLNHDAMYWYRQDPGQGLRLIYYSQIVNDFQKGDIAEGYSVSREKKESFPLTVTSAQKNPTAFYLCASSIVQGSLAKNIQYFGAGTRLSVL.

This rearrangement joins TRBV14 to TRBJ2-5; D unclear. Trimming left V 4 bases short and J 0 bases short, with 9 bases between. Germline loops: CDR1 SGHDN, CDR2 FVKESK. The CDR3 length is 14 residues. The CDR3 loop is CASSRTMDQETQYF. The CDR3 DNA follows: TGTGCCAGCAGCCGAACGATGGACCAAGAGACCCAGTACTTC.